The clone carrying this TCR beta chain was seen only a few times. Looked up from germline, CDR1 is SGHTS and CDR2 is YDEGEE. V gave up 3 bases and J gave up 0 bases, with 10 bases separating them. The CDR3 consists of 15 residues. This record belongs to a study of T cells in Graves' hyperthyroidism and ophthalmopathy. RNA transcripts served as the template for amplifying TCR beta CDR3 regions. An initial round of RT-PCR targeting the TCR CDR3 relied on the HTBI primer set. TCRdb ran MiXCR on the multiplex PCR reads and lists one entry per CDR3 protein. Among roughly 420,000 distinct CDR3 sequences listed, more than 15% were seen once.

This receptor was obtained from a woman between 18 and 30 years old with Graves' hyperthyroidism. Material: blood. This chain joins TRBV5-8 and TRBJ1-5, with unresolved D. For the CDR3, the DNA is TGTGCCAGCAGCTCCGGCGGTTATAGCAATCAGCCCCAGCATTTT. This encodes CASSSGGYSNQPQHF.